A selection of T cell receptor beta chains follows, all from one sample in a study of identical twins. Each CDR3 protein gets one entry after TCRdb re-called the 5' RACE reads with MiXCR. The sample shows some 1,700,000 distinct CDR3 sequences, less than 35% of them seen only once. Specimen: cord blood. These TCRs come from a newborn girl in good health. The CDR3 runs from the conserved cysteine through the conserved F or W. A D gene is named only where the DNA matches it firmly. The size field is filled for only some rows; it gives once, few, many or a size class.

cdr3_aa	cdr3_nt	clone_size	v_call	j_call	d_call
CSAQGQFTYEQYF	TGCAGTGCCCAAGGACAGTTCACCTACGAGCAGTACTTC	NA	TRBV20-1	TRBJ2-7	NA
CASSLVAGGRKDTQYF	TGTGCCAGCAGCTTAGTTGCGGGAGGGCGTAAAGATACGCAGTATTTT	NA	TRBV7-2	TRBJ2-3	TRBD2
CASSFYLTDTQYF	TGTGCCAGCAGCTTCTATCTCACAGATACGCAGTATTTT	NA	TRBV7-9	TRBJ2-3	NA
CASSELGATNEKLFF	TGTGCCAGCAGTGAACTAGGGGCCACTAATGAAAAACTGTTTTTT	many	TRBV6-1	TRBJ1-4	NA
CASSQAYRRETQYF	TGTGCCAGCAGCCAAGCGTACCGTCGGGAGACCCAGTACTTC	NA	TRBV3-1	TRBJ2-5	NA
CSASSVEQYF	TGCAGTGCTAGTAGCGTAGAGCAGTACTTC	NA	TRBV20-1	TRBJ2-7	NA
CASSEGGVNTEAFF	TGTGCCAGCAGTGAGGGGGGGGTAAACACTGAAGCTTTCTTT	few	TRBV6-1	TRBJ1-1	NA
CASSIGDTFSYNEQFF	TGTGCCAGCAGTATCGGGGACACCTTCTCCTACAATGAGCAGTTCTTC	NA	TRBV28	TRBJ2-1	NA
CASSIRGLAGENTGELFF	TGTGCCAGCAGTATACGGGGACTAGCGGGTGAGAACACCGGGGAGCTGTTTTTT	NA	TRBV6-5	TRBJ2-2	TRBD2
CASSQDQRSAYNEQFF	TGCGCCAGCAGCCAAGATCAGCGTAGCGCTTACAATGAGCAGTTCTTC	NA	TRBV4-1	TRBJ2-1	NA
CSARDSAEGLETQFF	TGCAGTGCTAGAGATAGTGCGGAGGGGCTGGAGACCCAGTTCTTC	NA	TRBV20-1	TRBJ2-1	NA
CASRASGGTDTQYF	TGTGCCAGCAGGGCTAGCGGGGGCACAGATACGCAGTATTTT	many	TRBV27	TRBJ2-3	TRBD2
CASSQGARNEQFF	TGCGCCAGCAGCCAAGGGGCGCGCAATGAGCAGTTCTTC	few	TRBV4-1	TRBJ2-1	NA
CASRAWMASGSNEQFF	TGCGCCAGCAGGGCCTGGATGGCTAGCGGGAGTAATGAGCAGTTCTTC	NA	TRBV4-1	TRBJ2-1	TRBD2
CASSSEGRQRKGYTF	TGTGCCAGCAGCTCAGAGGGGCGACAGCGAAAGGGCTACACCTTC	NA	TRBV7-9	TRBJ1-2	NA
CASSPGLVGLREQYF	TGTGCCAGCAGCCCCGGACTAGTCGGTCTTCGGGAGCAGTACTTC	few	TRBV7-9	TRBJ2-4	TRBD2
CASSLVGGSQPQHF	TGTGCCAGCAGTTTAGTAGGGGGGAGTCAGCCCCAGCATTTT	NA	TRBV12-3/TRBV12-4	TRBJ1-5	NA
CASSRDSYWEQYF	TGTGCCAGCAGCCGGGACAGTTATTGGGAGCAGTACTTC	NA	TRBV7-2	TRBJ2-4	TRBD1
CATSAGGTGANVLTF	TGTGCCACCAGTGCCGGGGGTACTGGGGCCAACGTCCTGACTTTC	NA	TRBV24-1	TRBJ2-6	NA
CASSLRGTVGYEQYF	TGTGCCAGCAGTTTAAGGGGGACAGTGGGCTACGAGCAGTACTTC	few	TRBV12-3/TRBV12-4	TRBJ2-7	TRBD1
CASSSTTSGSYEQYF	TGTGCCAGCAGTTCTACGACTAGCGGCTCCTACGAGCAGTACTTC	few	TRBV27	TRBJ2-7	TRBD2
CASSSVQGSGNTIYF	TGTGCCAGCAGCTCGGTTCAGGGTTCTGGAAACACCATATATTTT	few	TRBV11-2	TRBJ1-3	NA
CAHSGGHIDTQYF	TGTGCCCATAGCGGGGGACACATAGATACGCAGTATTTT	few	TRBV7-2	TRBJ2-3	TRBD2
CASSLEQGAPLAKNIQYF	TGTGCCAGCAGTTTAGAACAGGGGGCGCCTCTAGCCAAAAACATTCAGTACTTC	few	TRBV12-3/TRBV12-4	TRBJ2-4	TRBD1
CASSPGGSTYEQYF	TGTGCCAGCTCACCCGGGGGGTCCACCTACGAGCAGTACTTC	few	TRBV18	TRBJ2-7	TRBD2
CASSDRHRGLLYGYTF	TGTGCCAGCAGTGACCGTCACAGGGGCCTCCTCTATGGCTACACCTTC	NA	TRBV6-4	TRBJ1-2	TRBD1
CSVARSRRDEQYF	TGCAGCGTGGCCCGAAGTCGGAGGGACGAGCAGTACTTC	few	TRBV29-1	TRBJ2-7	NA
CASSPSGTYEQYF	TGCGCCAGCAGTCCTAGCGGGACCTACGAGCAGTACTTC	many	TRBV5-1	TRBJ2-7	TRBD2
CASSVAGPPVDTQYF	TGTGCCAGCAGCGTAGCAGGACCCCCGGTGGATACGCAGTATTTT	NA	TRBV9	TRBJ2-3	NA
CASSRDREDEKLFF	TGTGCCAGCAGTAGGGACAGGGAGGATGAAAAACTGTTTTTT	NA	TRBV12-3/TRBV12-4	TRBJ1-4	TRBD1
CASSLGSGGTRNEQFF	TGTGCCAGCAGCTTAGGGTCGGGTGGGACTAGGAATGAGCAGTTCTTC	few	TRBV7-2	TRBJ2-1	TRBD2
CASSLRAAMNTEAFF	TGTGCCAGCAGCTTACGGGCCGCCATGAACACTGAAGCTTTCTTT	few	TRBV13	TRBJ1-1	NA
CASSLTGTGSQETQYF	TGTGCCAGCAGCTTAACTGGGACAGGGTCCCAAGAGACCCAGTACTTC	few	TRBV7-9	TRBJ2-5	TRBD1
CAISESTSLETQYF	TGTGCCATCAGTGAGTCGACTAGTTTGGAGACCCAGTACTTC	few	TRBV10-3	TRBJ2-5	NA
CASSVLAGPTDTQYF	TGTGCCAGCAGCGTACTAGCGGGACCCACAGATACGCAGTATTTT	many	TRBV9	TRBJ2-3	TRBD2
CASSTGPVNEQFF	TGTGCCAGCAGTACCGGACCCGTCAATGAGCAGTTCTTC	many	TRBV28	TRBJ2-1	NA
CASSFSIKQNTEAFF	TGTGCCAGCAGTTTCTCCATAAAGCAAAACACTGAAGCTTTCTTT	NA	TRBV6-5	TRBJ1-1	NA
CASSLGWGINEQFF	TGTGCCAGCAGCCTTGGTTGGGGAATCAATGAGCAGTTCTTC	once	TRBV7-9	TRBJ2-1	NA
CASSPLYSGGAYEQYF	TGTGCCAGCTCACCCTTATATAGCGGGGGGGCCTACGAGCAGTACTTC	NA	TRBV18	TRBJ2-7	TRBD2
CSARPTRLQETQYF	TGCAGTGCTCGTCCGACTCGCCTCCAAGAGACCCAGTACTTC	NA	TRBV20-1	TRBJ2-5	NA